This entry lists 6 T cell receptor beta chains sequenced from one sample in a study of T cell repertoires in cytomegalovirus infection. TCRdb called the reads again in MiXCR, with one record for every CDR3 protein. The sample lists about 830,000 distinct CDR3 sequences; over 25% were seen once. The antigens for these receptors are not known. The material sequenced was cultured CD8+ T cells from PBMCs, taken from culture after CMV antigen stimulation. All receptors derive from a human donor in good health (CMV status not recorded). Some clones in this sample may be carry-over from other donors' samples.

This chain connects TRBV5-6 to TRBJ2-7; perhaps TRBD2 as D (6 bases). CDR3 length equals 13 residues. From germline, CDR1 is SGHDT and CDR2 YYEEEE. V shed 4 bases and J shed 6 bases, with 14 bases lying between them. The CDR3 DNA is TGTGCCAGCAGCACCGGGACTGGGGGCGAGCAGTACTTC. Encoded protein: CASSTGTGGEQYF.

The sample holds a few counts of this clonotype. This chain connects TRBV27 to TRBJ2-3, with 8 bases identical to TRBD2. The germline CDR1 and CDR2 sequences are MNHEY and SMNVEV (reference sequence). Germline trimming cut 4 bases from V and 3 bases from J; bases unmatched to any gene: 15. The CDR3 consists of 18 residues. CDR3 amino acids: CASSSSGLWTSSTDTQYF. Written as DNA, the CDR3 is TGTGCCAGCAGTTCCTCTGGGTTGTGGACTAGCTCAACAGATACGCAGTATTTT.

This clonotype has a count of ten or more. This chain links TRBV7-8 with TRBJ2-1; D is undetermined. Trimming cost V 1 base and J 4 bases, with 14 bases left between them. Looked up from germline, CDR1 is SGHVS and CDR2 is FQNEAQ. The CDR3 extends over 16 amino acids. CDR3 in DNA: TGTGCCAGCAGCTTAGAGGGTATATTGGGGTACAATGAGCAGTTCTTC. This encodes CASSLEGILGYNEQFF. The full variable domain, in which reference TRBV7-8 and TRBJ2-1 provide the parts outside the CDR3, is GAGVSQSPRYKVAKRGQDVALRCDPISGHVSLFWYQQALGQGPEFLTYFQNEAQLDKSGLPSDRFFAERPEGSVSTLKIQRTQQEDSAVYLCASSLEGILGYNEQFFGPGTRLTVL.

This clonotype was counted a few times. The V and J genes are TRBV27 and TRBJ1-6; weak D call: TRBD1 (5 bases). There are 15 residues in the CDR3. Deletions cut 2 bases from V and 8 bases from J, with 13 bases between. CDR1 is MNHEY, CDR2 SMNVEV, per germline (reference sequence). CDR3 protein: CASSLGRRGDSPLHF. DNA for the CDR3: TGTGCCAGCAGTTTAGGCCGACGGGGGGATTCACCCCTCCACTTT.

This clonotype appeared many times. This chain joins TRBV7-2 and TRBJ2-6, with D unclear. Germline V gene sequence: CDR1 SGHTA, CDR2 FQGNSA. The CDR3 totals 18 residues. Trimming pared 2 bases from V and 0 bases from J, leaving 14 bases between. The CDR3 loop reads CASSLFWDYTSGANVLTF. The CDR3 DNA follows: TGTGCCAGCAGCTTATTTTGGGATTACACCTCTGGGGCCAACGTCCTGACTTTC.

This chain connects TRBV11-2 to TRBJ1-4; D is uncertain. CDR1 and CDR2 (germline): SGHAT, FQNNGV. The CDR3 consists of 13 residues. V lost 5 bases and J lost 3, with 7 bases in between. The CDR3 region has the DNA TGTGCCAGCAGCGCCCGGGCTAATGAAAAACTGTTTTTT. Protein: CASSARANEKLFF.